One and the same sample provided the 22 T cell receptor beta chains below, sequenced in a study of OX40 agonist ivuxolimab in advanced cancers. The repertoire was sequenced with immunoSEQ multiplex PCR; TCRdb's copy has only in-frame clones and lacks some. Here the sample spans 85,000 to 100,000 clones, 90% to 95% being singletons. The input for sequencing was CD4+ or CD8+ T cells sorted from blood, taken in a trial of the OX40 agonist ivuxolimab. These receptors originate from an adult with an advanced solid tumor such as melanoma, head and neck, liver or kidney cancer.

The chain is built from TRBV9 and TRBJ2-1; perhaps TRBD2 as D (5 bases). Trimming left V 0 bases short and J 10 bases short, with 14 bases between. This CDR3 region has 14 residues. Germline lookup yields CDR1 SGDLS and CDR2 YYNGEE. The CDR3 region is CASSVAELRGEQFF. CDR3 nucleotides: TGTGCCAGCAGCGTAGCCGAATTGCGAGGGGAGCAGTTCTTC.

The genes are TRBV9 and TRBJ2-7, with a possible D match to TRBD2 (5 bases). The CDR3 loop spans 12 amino acids. V was cut by 7 bases and J by 3 bases, with 11 bases left in between. Germline V CDR1 and CDR2: SGDLS, YYNGEE. CDR3 loop: CASGGGLYEQYF. CDR3 DNA: TGTGCCAGCGGAGGCGGTCTCTACGAGCAGTACTTC.

The chain is built from TRBV5-1 and TRBJ2-3, with D unclear. Trimming cost V 4 bases and J 2 bases, with 11 bases left between them. CDR3 size: 14 residues. Germline values: CDR1 SGHRS, CDR2 YFSETQ. The CDR3 DNA is TGCGCCAGCAGCCCCGCAACAAACACAGATACGCAGTATTTT. It codes for CASSPATNTDTQYF.

This clone was seen a few times. The chain has TRBV7-9 and TRBJ1-2; D call uncertain. Looked up from germline, CDR1 is SEHNR and CDR2 is FQNEAQ (reference sequence). The CDR3 length is 13 residues. Between the trimmed V and J ends, which lost 0 bases and 5 bases, there was a span of 7 bases. The CDR3 protein is CASSLAGRYGYTF. DNA for the CDR3: TGTGCCAGCAGCTTAGCAGGGCGGTATGGCTACACCTTC.

CDR3 DNA sequence: TGTGCCAGCAGCTTGCGGGACAGCAGCTCTGGAAACACCATATATTTT. This sequence encodes CASSLRDSSSGNTIYF. This rearrangement joins TRBV7-8 to TRBJ1-3; TRBD1 aligns across 7 bases. The V gene's germline CDR1 is SGHVS and CDR2 FQNEAQ. The CDR3 is 16 amino acids. Trimming cost V 3 bases and J 0 bases; bases outside gene matches: 5.

The chain combines TRBV19 with TRBJ1-4; possible D gene TRBD1, 5 bases. Trimming shortened V by 5 bases and J by 7 bases, and 14 bases separated the two germline ends. Looked up from germline, CDR1 is LNHDA and CDR2 is SQIVND (reference sequence). The CDR3 is 14 residues long. This chain's CDR3 is CASSRWGDGEKLFF. CDR3 in DNA: TGTGCCAGTAGTCGGTGGGGGGACGGTGAAAAACTGTTTTTT.

The chain recombines TRBV27 with TRBJ2-6, with a tentative D call TRBD2 (5 bases). The CDR3 is 16 amino acids. The V end was cut by 5 bases, the J end by 0 bases, with 11 bases between. Germline values: CDR1 MNHEY, CDR2 SMNVEV (reference sequence). DNA of the CDR3: TGTGCCAGCAGTCCCCGGAGGAGCTCTGGGGCCAACGTCCTGACTTTC. It encodes CASSPRRSSGANVLTF.

The V and J genes are TRBV5-4 and TRBJ2-1, with D uncertain. The CDR3 covers 16 residues. Trimming cost V 9 bases and J 2 bases, with 21 bases left between them. Germline CDR1 SGHNT, CDR2 YYREEE (reference sequence). CDR3 nucleotide sequence: TGTGCCAACTCGTACAGCCTATCAGGAGCCTACAATGAGCAGTTCTTC. It encodes CANSYSLSGAYNEQFF.

This rearrangement joins TRBV6-6 to TRBJ2-2, with D unclear. The V and J ends lost 9 bases and 6 bases respectively, with 14 bases between them. The CDR3 consists of 13 residues. Germline lookup yields CDR1 MNHNY and CDR2 SVGAGI (reference sequence). This chain's CDR3 is CASVGDVAGELFF. The CDR3 DNA sequence: TGTGCCAGTGTCGGTGATGTAGCCGGGGAGCTGTTTTTT.

The chain joins TRBV6-5 to TRBJ2-5; 10 bases are shared with TRBD2. The J call is in doubt because the DNA end fits TRBJ2-7 better. The V gene's germline CDR1 is MNHEY and CDR2 SVGAGI. CDR3 length: 14 residues. The CDR3 DNA follows: TGTGCCAGCAGTGTTAGCGGGAGGATTTTCGAGCAGTACTTC. This codes for CASSVSGRIFEQYF.

This sequence joins TRBV4-3 and TRBJ2-1; the D is unclear. Germline CDR1 and CDR2: LGHNA and YSLEER. CDR3 length equals 15 residues. The V gene lost 1 base and the J gene lost 8 bases, with 15 bases spanning the gap. The CDR3 nucleotides read TGCGCCAGCAGCCAAGGTCCCCCCCCCTTCGATGAGCAGTTCTTC. Residues: CASSQGPPPFDEQFF.

The chain is built from TRBV15 and TRBJ2-5; TRBD2 matches at 7 bases. Germline V gene sequence: CDR1 LNHNV, CDR2 YYDKDF (reference sequence). Trimming at V came to 1 base and at J to 1 base, leaving 3 bases not matched to a gene. The CDR3 length is 15 residues. CDR3 coding DNA: TGTGCCACCAGCAGAGCTCCTAGCGGCCAAGAGACCCAGTACTTC. Amino acid sequence: CATSRAPSGQETQYF.

The J gene is TRBJ2-6, the V gene TRBV5-1; D is unclear. The germline V gene has CDR1 SGHRS and CDR2 YFSETQ. The CDR3 is made up of 14 amino acids. V was trimmed by 6 bases and J by 3 bases, leaving 10 bases between them. The CDR3 DNA is TGCGCCAGCAAAGACCGGGTTGGGGCCAACGTCCTGACTTTC. Its protein is CASKDRVGANVLTF.

The V call is TRBV28, the J call TRBJ2-4; D could derive from TRBD1 or TRBD2 (5 bases each). There are 14 residues in the CDR3. V was shortened by 3 bases and J by 5 bases, with 11 bases between the two germline ends. Germline lookup yields CDR1 MDHEN and CDR2 SYDVKM. The CDR3 loop reads CASSFEGDQNIQYF. The DNA for the CDR3 is TGTGCCAGCAGTTTTGAAGGGGACCAAAACATTCAGTACTTC.

The chain joins TRBV13 to TRBJ2-5; no clear D gene. In germline, CDR1 is PRHDT, CDR2 FYEKMQ (reference sequence). The germline V and J ends were trimmed by 2 bases and 6 bases, with 16 bases remaining between them. This CDR3 contains 15 residues. For the CDR3, the DNA is TGTGCCAGCAGCTTATCGGTAGCCGCGGAAAAGACCCAGTACTTC. Its protein product is CASSLSVAAEKTQYF.

V is TRBV28 and J is TRBJ2-7; 15 bases map to TRBD2. This CDR3 has 15 residues. Germline V lookup: CDR1 MDHEN, CDR2 SYDVKM. Losses at the gene ends were 5 bases for V and 4 bases for J; bases not matched to a gene: 3. CDR3 nucleotides: TGTGCCAGCAGTCCAGGGACTAGCGGGAGGTACGAGCAGTACTTC. This gives the protein CASSPGTSGRYEQYF.

The genes are TRBV7-2 and TRBJ2-7, with TRBD2 matching over 7 bases. J was trimmed by 1 base and V by 5 bases; bases with no gene match: 8. CDR3 size: 15 residues. Germline CDR1 reads SGHTA; CDR2 reads FQGNSA. Here the CDR3 reads CASSHNSGLSYEQYF. Written as DNA, the CDR3 is TGTGCCAGCAGCCATAATAGCGGGCTTTCCTACGAGCAGTACTTC.

CDR3 residues: CASSLGPDRGSYEQYF. CDR3 DNA: TGTGCCAGCAGCTTAGGACCGGACAGGGGCTCCTACGAGCAGTACTTC. V and J are TRBV11-2 and TRBJ2-7; the match to TRBD1 covers 9 bases. Per the germline V gene, CDR1 is SGHAT and CDR2 is FQNNGV. This CDR3 is 16 amino acids long. V was pared by 1 base and J by 0 bases, with 4 bases of the junction left unmatched.

The V call is TRBV19, the J call TRBJ2-3; possibly TRBD1 or TRBD2 for D (5 bases each). The germline gives CDR1 LNHDA, CDR2 SQIVND (reference sequence). The CDR3 extends over 14 amino acids. V was pared by 8 bases and J by 1 base, with 13 bases between. The CDR3 region is CASHSRGRTDTQYF. CDR3 DNA sequence: TGTGCCAGTCACTCGAGGGGCCGCACAGATACGCAGTATTTT. The variable domain in full, completed from reference TRBV19 and TRBJ2-3, reads DGGITQSPKYLFRKEGQNVTLSCEQNLNHDAMYWYRQDPGQGLRLIYYSQIVNDFQKGDIAEGYSVSREKKESFPLTVTSAQKNPTAFYLCASHSRGRTDTQYFGPGTRLTVL.

The rearrangement joins TRBV7-6 to TRBJ1-2; possible D gene TRBD1, 5 bases. V was pared by 5 bases and J by 5 bases, with 12 bases between. This CDR3 comprises 13 residues. Per the germline V gene, CDR1 is SGHVS and CDR2 is FNYEAQ. The CDR3, as DNA: TGTGCCAGCAGCGCAACAGGACCGTATGGCTACACCTTC. This encodes CASSATGPYGYTF. Using reference TRBV7-6 and TRBJ1-2 for the parts outside the CDR3, the full variable domain is GAGVSQSPRYKVTKRGQDVALRCDPISGHVSLYWYRQALGQGPEFLTYFNYEAQQDKSGLPNDRFSAERPEGSISTLTIQRTEQRDSAMYRCASSATGPYGYTFGSGTRLTVV.

The V call is TRBV7-3, the J call TRBJ1-2; TRBD1 matches 9 bases. V lost 6 bases to trimming and J lost 4 bases; unmatched junction nucleotides: 9. Germline V gene lookup returns CDR1 SGHTA and CDR2 FQGTGA. The CDR3 is made up of 15 amino acids. The CDR3 coding sequence is TGTGCCAGCAGGCTCACAGGGGGCGACGGCTATGGCTACACCTTC. This gives the protein CASRLTGGDGYGYTF.

This clone was recorded once. This chain links TRBV6-6 with TRBJ2-1; D unresolved. V lost 5 bases and J 15 bases, leaving 20 bases between the germline ends. Germline assignment: CDR1 MNHNY and CDR2 SVGAGI (reference sequence). The CDR3 consists of 13 residues. The DNA for the CDR3 is TGTGCCAGCAGTCCCCTTTTATTTCCCGATCCGTTCTTC. Translating it yields CASSPLLFPDPFF.